The clone carrying this T cell receptor (beta chain) was seen many times. The antigen remains undetermined. This sample was taken from a study of early T cells in non-severe SARS-CoV-2 infection. Study context: Investigators sequenced bulk RNA drawn from unsorted whole blood, and chains remained unpaired.

As part of library construction, unique molecular identifiers were attached to individual cDNA molecules. TCRdb fed the 5' RACE reads into MiXCR, producing one record per CDR3 protein. Of some 82,000 distinct CDR3 sequences detected, 9.5% to 13% appear once; the ten largest clones hold about 2.7%. V trimming: 8 bases; J trimming: 0 bases; junction bases outside the gene matches: 8. This CDR3 has 15 amino acids. Germline CDR1 and CDR2: DFQATT and SNEGSKA (reference sequence). Findings and caveats of the study: Lookups in VDJdb leaned toward anti-spike CD8 responses and missed private and CD4 specificities.

This sequence originates from an adult who was a healthcare worker with PCR-confirmed SARS-CoV-2 infection or an uninfected control (not recorded which). This chain connects TRBV20-1 to TRBJ2-1, with 9 bases that match TRBD2. The specimen sequenced was whole blood. The CDR3 bases are TGCAGTCCTCTAAGCGGGGGGAGCTCCTACAATGAGCAGTTCTTC. The encoded protein is CSPLSGGSSYNEQFF.